Below, one TCR beta chain is given with its context. Its antigen is unknown. These data come from a study of PD-1 blockade in classical Hodgkin lymphoma. Study results and caveats: Reports described newly diagnosed patients as having lower baseline TCR diversity than healthy donors. Causes of the repertoire differences remain undefined, possibly disease activity or prior therapy.

Clones were read by immunoSEQ multiplex PCR, and TCRdb kept only the in-frame ones, dropping some. Of about 6,000 clones listed, 45% to 65% were seen once; the top ten hold 12% to 15%. Patients all relapsed after autologous stem cell transplantation, and there was variation in brentuximab vedotin exposure. Magnetic negative selection, applied to thawed PBMCs, was used to isolate the CD8+ T cells. Best overall response was complete response, partial response or progressive disease in these relapsed/refractory classical Hodgkin lymphoma patients. CDR1 is SEHNR and CDR2 is FQNEAQ in the germline V gene (reference sequence). V lost 4 bases, J lost 8 bases, and 17 bases lay in between. This CDR3 region has 14 residues.

The chain has TRBV7-9 and TRBJ1-2, with D perhaps TRBD1 (5 bases). This receptor was identified in a human donor with classical Hodgkin lymphoma. The source was CD8+ T cells from blood, collected at baseline. In nucleotides, the CDR3 is TGTGCCAGCAGCTATCGGGACGGACTGGGGGGCTACACCTTC. Translation: CASSYRDGLGGYTF.